The 21 T cell receptor beta chains below come from one sample, sequenced in a study of blood T cell repertoires in COVID-19. Assay used: immunoSEQ multiplex PCR; TCRdb lists only in-frame clones, some missing. The sample records 200,000 to 300,000 clones, around 83% being singletons. The sample comprised peripheral blood. The receptors here all came from a woman older than 75 with acute or convalescent COVID-19.

The V gene is TRBV6-5, the J gene TRBJ2-7; possibly TRBD1 for D (6 bases). This CDR3 contains 12 residues. From germline, CDR1 is MNHEY and CDR2 SVGAGI. Trimming removed 6 bases at V and 0 bases at J, with 6 bases between. Written as DNA, the CDR3 is TGTGCCAGCAGGGACAGCTCCTACGAGCAGTACTTC. Translated, it gives CASRDSSYEQYF.

V gene TRBV19 combines with J gene TRBJ2-3, with D possibly being TRBD2 (5 bases). Germline V gives CDR1 LNHDA, CDR2 SQIVND (reference sequence). Trimming left V 6 bases short and J 0 bases short, with 7 bases between. The CDR3 is 13 residues long. The CDR3: CASRLVSTDTQYF. As DNA, the CDR3 is TGTGCCAGTAGACTAGTCAGCACAGATACGCAGTATTTT. The full variable domain, completed using reference TRBV19 and TRBJ2-3, is DGGITQSPKYLFRKEGQNVTLSCEQNLNHDAMYWYRQDPGQGLRLIYYSQIVNDFQKGDIAEGYSVSREKKESFPLTVTSAQKNPTAFYLCASRLVSTDTQYFGPGTRLTVL.

The J gene is TRBJ2-7, the V gene TRBV6-5; 9 bases map to TRBD1. This CDR3 has 13 residues. V shed 7 bases, J shed 1 base, and the junction held 2 bases outside the gene matches. Germline CDR1 MNHEY, CDR2 SVGAGI. The CDR3 DNA sequence: TGTGCCAGCAAAGGGACAGGGTCCTACGAGCAGTACTTC. It is translated as CASKGTGSYEQYF.

About this clone: Other DNA sequences in the same sample also yield this CDR3. The chain combines TRBV28 with TRBJ2-5; 11 nucleotides align to TRBD1. Germline V gene lookup returns CDR1 MDHEN and CDR2 SYDVKM. The trim removed 5 bases at V and 5 bases at J, leaving 1 base unmatched. The CDR3 length is 13 residues. The CDR3, as DNA: TGTGCCAGCAGTCGGGACAGGGGGGAGACCCAGTACTTC. Protein sequence: CASSRDRGETQYF.

This chain joins TRBV2 and TRBJ2-5, with TRBD1 matching 8 bases. The CDR3 spans 20 residues. Trimming at V came to 5 bases and at J to 0 bases, leaving 20 bases not matched to a gene. From germline, CDR1 is SNHLY and CDR2 FYNNEI. Here the CDR3 DNA reads TGTGCCAGCAGTACCCACAGGACAGGGCTTTCTGGTTCGTACCAAGAGACCCAGTACTTC. Translating it yields CASSTHRTGLSGSYQETQYF. Full variable domain (rest looked up from reference TRBV2 and TRBJ2-5): EPEVTQTPSHQVTQMGQEVILRCVPISNHLYFYWYRQILGQKVEFLVSFYNNEISEKSEIFDDQFSVERPDGSNFTLKIRSTKLEDSAMYFCASSTHRTGLSGSYQETQYFGPGTRLLVL.

This chain connects TRBV5-1 to TRBJ1-5; D ambiguous. V lost 2 bases and J 9 bases, leaving 12 bases between the germline ends. From germline, CDR1 is SGHRS and CDR2 YFSETQ. This CDR3 is built from 13 residues. The chain's CDR3 is CASSFGGDTPQHF. The CDR3 DNA sequence: TGCGCCAGCAGCTTTGGCGGGGATACGCCCCAGCATTTT.

The rearrangement joins TRBV3-1 (or the pseudogene TRBV3-2) to TRBJ2-4; maybe TRBD2 (6 bases). Trimming pared 3 bases from V and 1 base from J, leaving 10 bases between. CDR1 and CDR2 (germline): LGHDT, YNNKEL (reference sequence). This CDR3 region has 15 residues. The CDR3 DNA follows: TGTGCCAGCAGCCAGGGGGGATTGGCCAAAAACATTCAGTACTTC. It specifies CASSQGGLAKNIQYF.

The V and J genes are TRBV5-6 and TRBJ2-1; D is perhaps TRBD1 (7 bases). Per germline, CDR1 SGHDT and CDR2 YYEEEE. V shed 4 bases and J shed 4 bases, with 18 bases lying between them. The CDR3 loop spans 16 amino acids. CDR3 nucleotides: TGTGCCAGCAGCCGGAGGGCAGGGGGAATTTACAATGAGCAGTTCTTC. The encoded protein is CASSRRAGGIYNEQFF.

This chain connects TRBV5-1 to TRBJ2-3; TRBD2 matches 13 bases. Per germline, CDR1 SGHRS and CDR2 YFSETQ. V was pared by 3 bases and J by 5 bases, with 9 bases of the junction left unmatched. The length of the CDR3 is 17 residues. The CDR3 DNA reads TGCGCCAGCAGCTCCACTAGCGGGGGGGCCGGGGGAGATACGCAGTATTTT. This gives the protein CASSSTSGGAGGDTQYF.

The rearrangement joins TRBV3-1 (or the pseudogene TRBV3-2) to TRBJ2-1; TRBD1 matches at 7 bases. Looked up from germline, CDR1 is LGHDT and CDR2 is YNNKEL (reference sequence). This CDR3 has 15 amino acids. Losses at the gene ends were 1 base for V and 4 bases for J; bases not matched to a gene: 4. This CDR3 reads CASSQVGTAYNEQFF. CDR3 in DNA: TGTGCCAGCAGCCAAGTGGGGACAGCTTACAATGAGCAGTTCTTC.

The chain employs TRBV5-1 and TRBJ1-2; 8 nucleotides match TRBD1. The germline V gene encodes CDR1 SGHRS and CDR2 YFSETQ. J gave up 0 bases and V 4 bases, and 5 bases lay outside the gene matches. The CDR3 has 15 amino acids. The CDR3 DNA sequence: TGCGCCAGCAGCCTAAACAGGGGGGCTAACTATGGCTACACCTTC. Translated, it gives CASSLNRGANYGYTF.

This chain uses TRBV2 with TRBJ2-2; D is ambiguous. From germline, CDR1 is SNHLY and CDR2 FYNNEI. V lost 1 base, J lost 7 bases, and 10 bases lay in between. This CDR3 contains 14 residues. The CDR3 region has the DNA TGTGCCAGCAGTGAAGGTATCGGTGGCGGGGAGCTGTTTTTT. Encoded protein: CASSEGIGGGELFF. The entire variable domain, with the rest obtained from reference TRBV2 and TRBJ2-2, is as follows: EPEVTQTPSHQVTQMGQEVILRCVPISNHLYFYWYRQILGQKVEFLVSFYNNEISEKSEIFDDQFSVERPDGSNFTLKIRSTKLEDSAMYFCASSEGIGGGELFFGEGSRLTVL.

The chain has TRBV5-5 and TRBJ2-7, with D perhaps TRBD2 (6 bases). The germline V gene encodes CDR1 SGHKS and CDR2 YYEKEE (reference sequence). Trimming pared 4 bases from V and 6 bases from J, leaving 17 bases between. The CDR3 spans 14 residues. CDR3 sequence: CASSPQRAYSEQYF. Written as DNA, the CDR3 is TGTGCCAGCAGCCCCCAGCGGGCCTATAGCGAGCAGTACTTC.

The chain uses TRBV28 and TRBJ1-1; D may be TRBD1 (6 bases). The CDR3 extends over 13 amino acids. Germline CDR1 is MDHEN and CDR2 is SYDVKM. Trimming stripped 6 bases from V and 2 bases from J, with 10 bases between. This chain's CDR3 is CASSGQLNTEAFF. DNA of the CDR3: TGTGCCAGCAGCGGACAGCTCAACACTGAAGCTTTCTTT.

The gene calls are TRBV7-9 and TRBJ1-5; 9 positions match TRBD1. Germline V gene sequence: CDR1 SEHNR, CDR2 FQNEAQ (reference sequence). The V segment lost 5 bases and the J segment 11 bases; nucleotides outside the gene matches: 16. The CDR3 contains 16 residues. CDR3: CASSPSGTGSREAQHF. Here the CDR3 DNA reads TGTGCCAGCAGCCCCTCCGGGACAGGGTCCAGGGAAGCCCAGCATTTT.

The chain recombines TRBV2 with TRBJ2-7; D is possibly TRBD1 (6 bases). The CDR3 runs 14 residues. Trimming pared 6 bases from V and 5 bases from J, leaving 17 bases between. Germline V lookup: CDR1 SNHLY, CDR2 FYNNEI. The CDR3: CASSSQGSGNEQYF. The CDR3 nucleotides are TGTGCCAGCAGCTCACAGGGTTCGGGGAACGAGCAGTACTTC.

The rearrangement uses TRBV2 and TRBJ2-6; 12 bases fit TRBD1. V trimming: 5 bases; J trimming: 3 bases; junction bases outside the gene matches: 8. Germline-derived CDR1 and CDR2 are SNHLY and FYNNEI. CDR3 length: 18 amino acids. The chain's CDR3 is CASSRAGQGAGGANVLTF. CDR3 DNA: TGTGCCAGCAGTCGGGCGGGACAGGGGGCTGGTGGGGCCAACGTCCTGACTTTC.

The chain carries TRBV12-3 or TRBV12-4 and TRBJ1-5; D may be TRBD1 (6 bases). Trimming removed 3 bases at V and 7 bases at J, with 7 bases between. This CDR3 is 12 amino acids long. This chain's CDR3 is CASSFGQQPQHF. In nucleotides, the CDR3 is TGTGCCAGCAGTTTCGGACAGCAGCCCCAGCATTTT.

This sequence joins TRBV19 and TRBJ1-2, with 7 positions matching TRBD1. CDR3 length: 13 amino acids. The V gene end was trimmed by 7 bases and the J gene end by 8 bases; junction bases not matched to a gene: 10. CDR1 and CDR2 (germline): LNHDA, SQIVND (reference sequence). In nucleotides, the CDR3 is TGTGCCAGTACCCTCGACAGGGTAGACGGCTACACCTTC. This encodes CASTLDRVDGYTF.

The CDR3 reads CASSQPGALGWGYTF. For the CDR3, the DNA is TGCGCCAGCAGCCAACCAGGGGCTCTCGGGTGGGGCTACACCTTC. The rearrangement uses TRBV4-1 and TRBJ1-2; a possible D gene is TRBD1 (6 bases). The ends were cut back, 2 bases at V and 8 bases at J, with 18 bases in the middle. The CDR3 length is 15 residues. CDR1 is MGHRA, CDR2 YSYEKL, per germline.

The chain couples TRBV7-9 to TRBJ2-7; a possible D gene is TRBD2 (5 bases). The V and J ends lost 5 bases and 7 bases respectively, with 12 bases between them. The germline CDR1 and CDR2 sequences are SEHNR and FQNEAQ (reference sequence). The CDR3 spans 12 residues. The CDR3 is CASSEGSWEQYF. The CDR3 coding sequence is TGTGCCAGCAGCGAGGGTTCGTGGGAGCAGTACTTC.